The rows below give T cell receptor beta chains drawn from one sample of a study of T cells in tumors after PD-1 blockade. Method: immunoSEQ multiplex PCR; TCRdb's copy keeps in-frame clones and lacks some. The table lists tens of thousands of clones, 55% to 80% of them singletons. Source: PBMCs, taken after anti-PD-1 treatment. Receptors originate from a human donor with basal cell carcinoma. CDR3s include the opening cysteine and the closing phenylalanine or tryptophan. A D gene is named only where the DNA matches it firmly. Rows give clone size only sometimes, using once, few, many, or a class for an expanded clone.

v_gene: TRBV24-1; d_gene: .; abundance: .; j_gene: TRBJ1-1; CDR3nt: TGTGCCACCAGTGATGAGGCTCAAGCTTTCTTT; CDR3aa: CATSDEAQAFF
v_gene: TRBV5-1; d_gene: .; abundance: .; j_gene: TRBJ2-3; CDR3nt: TGCGCCAGCAGCTCCCTCGGCACGACAAGTTCCTATACGCAGTATTTT; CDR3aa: CASSSLGTTSSYTQYF
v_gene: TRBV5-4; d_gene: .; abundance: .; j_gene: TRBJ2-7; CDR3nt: TGTGCCAGCAGCTTCGGTGGGGCCTCCTACGAGCAGTACTTC; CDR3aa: CASSFGGASYEQYF
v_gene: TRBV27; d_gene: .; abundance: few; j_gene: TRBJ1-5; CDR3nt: TGTGCCAGCAGGAAGGAACCTTATAGCAATCAGCCCCAGCATTTT; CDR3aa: CASRKEPYSNQPQHF
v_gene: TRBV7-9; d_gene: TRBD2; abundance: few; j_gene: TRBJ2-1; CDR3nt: TGTGCCAGCAGCGTCGGGGGGTCGATTTACAATGAGCAGTTCTTC; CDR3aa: CASSVGGSIYNEQFF
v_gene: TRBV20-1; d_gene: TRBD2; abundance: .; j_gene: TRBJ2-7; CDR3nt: TGCAGTGCTAGTCCTCCCGGGAGGGACTCCTACGAGCAGTACTTC; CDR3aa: CSASPPGRDSYEQYF
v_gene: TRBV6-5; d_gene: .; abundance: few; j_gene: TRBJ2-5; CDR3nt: TGTGCCAGCACAAGGGGGAGTATAGGGAAGGAGACCCAGTACTTC; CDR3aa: CASTRGSIGKETQYF
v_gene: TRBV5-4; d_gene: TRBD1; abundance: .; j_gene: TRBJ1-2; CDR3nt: TGTGCCAGCAGCTTGGACAGGGGGCTTAACTATGGCTACACCTTC; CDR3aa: CASSLDRGLNYGYTF
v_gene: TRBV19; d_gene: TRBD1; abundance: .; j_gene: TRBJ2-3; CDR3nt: TGTGCCAGTAGTAAAAGGGACAGCCCAGATACGCAGTATTTT; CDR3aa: CASSKRDSPDTQYF
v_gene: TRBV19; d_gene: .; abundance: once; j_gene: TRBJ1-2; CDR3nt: TGTGCCAGTAGTATAGTTACGGGAAACTATGGCTACACCTTC; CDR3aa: CASSIVTGNYGYTF
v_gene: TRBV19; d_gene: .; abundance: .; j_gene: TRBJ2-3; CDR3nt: TGTGCCAGTAGTATAGGCGAGGGCTACACAGATACGCAGTATTTT; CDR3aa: CASSIGEGYTDTQYF
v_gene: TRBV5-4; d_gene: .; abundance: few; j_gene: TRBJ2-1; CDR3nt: TGTGCCAGCAGCTTGTTTAGCGCGAGGTACAATGAGCAGTTCTTC; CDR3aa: CASSLFSARYNEQFF
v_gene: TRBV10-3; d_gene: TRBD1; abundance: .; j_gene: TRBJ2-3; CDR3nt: TGTGCCGCCGGGACAGGCACAGATACGCAGTATTTT; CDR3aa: CAAGTGTDTQYF
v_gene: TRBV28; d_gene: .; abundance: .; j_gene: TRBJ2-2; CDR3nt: TGTGCCAGCAGTTTTCGGAGGGGGGAGCTGTTTTTT; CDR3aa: CASSFRRGELFF
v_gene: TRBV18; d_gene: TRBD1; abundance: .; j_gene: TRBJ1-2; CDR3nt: TGTGCCAGCTCATCGACAGGGGACTATGGCTACACCTTC; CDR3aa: CASSSTGDYGYTF
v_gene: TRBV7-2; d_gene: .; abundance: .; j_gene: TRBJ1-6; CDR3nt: TGTGCCAGCAGCACCAGTCTAAGCTCCTATAATTCACCCCTCCACTTT; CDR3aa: CASSTSLSSYNSPLHF
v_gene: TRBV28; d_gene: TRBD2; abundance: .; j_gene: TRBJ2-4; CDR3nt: TGTGCCAGCATTGGGGGGGTAGCCAAAAACATTCAGTACTTC; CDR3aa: CASIGGVAKNIQYF
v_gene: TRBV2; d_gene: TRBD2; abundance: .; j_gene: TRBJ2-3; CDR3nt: TGTGCCAGCAGAAAAGCGGGGGGGCCTACAGATACGCAGTATTTT; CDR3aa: CASRKAGGPTDTQYF
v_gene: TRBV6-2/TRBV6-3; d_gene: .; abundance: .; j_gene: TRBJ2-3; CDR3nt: TGTGCCAGCAGTTACGAGGGCGGGAGCACAGATACGCAGTATTTT; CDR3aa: CASSYEGGSTDTQYF
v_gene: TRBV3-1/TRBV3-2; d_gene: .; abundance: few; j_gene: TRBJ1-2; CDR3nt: TGTGCCAGCACCCGAATACCAGGTTTCGCACCCACCTTC; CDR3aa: CASTRIPGFAPTF
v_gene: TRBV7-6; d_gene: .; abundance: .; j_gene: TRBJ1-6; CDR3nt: TGTGCCAGCAGCTTAGCGAATTCACCCCTCCACTTT; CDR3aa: CASSLANSPLHF
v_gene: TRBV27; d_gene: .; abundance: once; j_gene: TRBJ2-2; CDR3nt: TGTGCCAGCAGCCGGGGGACAGCGAACACCGGGGAGCTGTTTTTT; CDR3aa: CASSRGTANTGELFF
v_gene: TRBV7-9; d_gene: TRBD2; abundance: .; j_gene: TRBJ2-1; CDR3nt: TGTGCCAGCAGCTTACCCACTAGCGGGGGGGCCAGAACCTACAATGAGCAGTTCTTC; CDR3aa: CASSLPTSGGARTYNEQFF
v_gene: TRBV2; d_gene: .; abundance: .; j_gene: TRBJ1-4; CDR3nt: TGTGCCAGCAGTGTCAGAATTAATGAAAAACTGTTTTTT; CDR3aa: CASSVRINEKLFF
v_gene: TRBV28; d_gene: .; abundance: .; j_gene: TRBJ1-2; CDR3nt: TGTGCCAGTGAGGGCGAATTTAGGGGTTATGGGGATGGCTACACCTTC; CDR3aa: CASEGEFRGYGDGYTF
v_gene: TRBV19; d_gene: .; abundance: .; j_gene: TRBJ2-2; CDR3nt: TGTGCCAGTAGTATACTGTACGGGGAGCTGTTTTTT; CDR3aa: CASSILYGELFF
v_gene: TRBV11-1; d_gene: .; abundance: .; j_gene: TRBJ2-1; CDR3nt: TGTGCCAGCACCCTACAGTGGGACAACAATGAGCAGTTCTTC; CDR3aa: CASTLQWDNNEQFF
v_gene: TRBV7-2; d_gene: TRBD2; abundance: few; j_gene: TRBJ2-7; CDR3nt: TGTGCCAGCAGCTTAGCGGTTACTAGCGGGGGTGAGGAGCAGTACTTC; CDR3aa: CASSLAVTSGGEEQYF
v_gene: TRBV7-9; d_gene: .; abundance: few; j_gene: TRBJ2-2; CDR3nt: TGTGCCAGCAGCCCGAGCTGGGCGAACACCGGGGAGCTGTTTTTT; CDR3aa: CASSPSWANTGELFF
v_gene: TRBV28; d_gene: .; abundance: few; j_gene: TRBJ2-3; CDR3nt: TGTGCCAGCAGTCCCAGACTGCTTGGGACGCAGTATTTT; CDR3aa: CASSPRLLGTQYF
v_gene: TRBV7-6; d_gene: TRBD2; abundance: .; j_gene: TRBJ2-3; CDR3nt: TGTGCCAGCAGCTTAGTGGTAGGGACTAGTCCCACAGATACGCAGTATTTT; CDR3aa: CASSLVVGTSPTDTQYF
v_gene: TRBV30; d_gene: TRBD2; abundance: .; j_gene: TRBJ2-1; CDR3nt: TGTGCCTGGAGTGTAAGCCGTGGCGGGGGGGCACGATGGAATGAGCAGTTCTTC; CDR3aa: CAWSVSRGGGARWNEQFF
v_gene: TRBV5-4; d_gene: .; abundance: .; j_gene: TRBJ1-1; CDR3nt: TGTGCCAGCAGCTACCGATTAAGGACCTCCAGAGAAATGAACACTGAAGCTTTCTTT; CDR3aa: CASSYRLRTSREMNTEAFF
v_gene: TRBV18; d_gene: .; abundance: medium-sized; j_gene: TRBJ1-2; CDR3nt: TGTGCCAGCTCACCCGACCCAAAGGACTATGGCTACACCTTC; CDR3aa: CASSPDPKDYGYTF
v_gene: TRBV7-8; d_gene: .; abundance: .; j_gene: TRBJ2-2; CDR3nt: TGTGCCAGCAGCTTAGTCAGTACAAACACCGGGGAGCTGTTTTTT; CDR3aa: CASSLVSTNTGELFF
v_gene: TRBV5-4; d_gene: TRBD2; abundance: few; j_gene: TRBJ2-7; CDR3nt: TGTGCCAGCAGCTTGACTAGCGCGGTCTACGAGCAGTACTTC; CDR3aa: CASSLTSAVYEQYF
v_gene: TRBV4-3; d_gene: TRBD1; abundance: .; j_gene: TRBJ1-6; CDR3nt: TGCGCCAGCAGACTCGGACAGGGTCGGACACCCCTCCACTTT; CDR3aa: CASRLGQGRTPLHF
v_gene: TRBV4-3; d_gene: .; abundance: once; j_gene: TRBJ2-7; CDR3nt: TGCGCCAGCAGCGCCGGATACGAGCAGTACTTC; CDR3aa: CASSAGYEQYF
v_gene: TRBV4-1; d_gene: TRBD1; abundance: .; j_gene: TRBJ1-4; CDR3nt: TGCGCCAGCAGCCAAGCCCTTGACAGGGATGAAAAACTGTTTTTT; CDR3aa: CASSQALDRDEKLFF
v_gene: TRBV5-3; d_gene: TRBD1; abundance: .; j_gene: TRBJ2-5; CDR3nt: TGTGCCAGAAGCCGACAGGGAAAAGAGACCCAGTACTTC; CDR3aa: CARSRQGKETQYF
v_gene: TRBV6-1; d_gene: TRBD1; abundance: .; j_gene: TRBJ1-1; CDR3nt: TGTGCCAGCAGTGAGGACAGGGGAGTTTCAGCTTTCTTT; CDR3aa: CASSEDRGVSAFF